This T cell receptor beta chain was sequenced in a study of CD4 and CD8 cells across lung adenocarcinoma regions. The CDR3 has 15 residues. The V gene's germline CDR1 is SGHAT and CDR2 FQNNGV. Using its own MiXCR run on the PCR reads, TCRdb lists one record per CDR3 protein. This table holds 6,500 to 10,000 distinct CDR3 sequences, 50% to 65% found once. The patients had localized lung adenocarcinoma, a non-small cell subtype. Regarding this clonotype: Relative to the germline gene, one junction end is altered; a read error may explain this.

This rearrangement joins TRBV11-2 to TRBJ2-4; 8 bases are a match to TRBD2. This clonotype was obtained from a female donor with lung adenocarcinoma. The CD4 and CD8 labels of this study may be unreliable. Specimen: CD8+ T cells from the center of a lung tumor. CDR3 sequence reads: CASSFGGGPVDIQYF. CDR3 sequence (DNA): TGTGCCAGCAGCTTCGGGGGGGGGCCTGTAGATATTCAGTATTTC.